This TCR beta chain was captured by sequencing in a study of T cells after somatic rescue of genetic block. The germline CDR1 and CDR2 sequences are SGHNT and YYREEE (reference sequence). The CDR3 sequence is 13 residues long. V gave up 2 bases and J gave up 7 bases, with 12 bases separating them. Assay: immunoSEQ multiplex PCR; the TCRdb copy retains only in-frame clones and omits some. Of around 7,000 clones listed, approximately 80% were seen once; the top ten hold roughly 25%. The V and J genes are TRBV5-4 and TRBJ2-5; D uncertain. The material sequenced was peripheral blood mononuclear cells (PBMCs). The TCR originated in a boy aged 5 to 17. The CDR3: CASSFWGSGTQYF. DNA of the CDR3: TGTGCCAGCAGCTTTTGGGGAAGTGGGACCCAGTACTTC. The full variable domain, its missing parts supplied by reference TRBV5-4 and TRBJ2-5, is ETGVTQSPTHLIKTRGQQVTLRCSSQSGHNTVSWYQQALGQGPQFIFQYYREEENGRGNFPPRFSGLQFPNYSSELNVNALELDDSALYLCASSFWGSGTQYFGPGTRLLVL.